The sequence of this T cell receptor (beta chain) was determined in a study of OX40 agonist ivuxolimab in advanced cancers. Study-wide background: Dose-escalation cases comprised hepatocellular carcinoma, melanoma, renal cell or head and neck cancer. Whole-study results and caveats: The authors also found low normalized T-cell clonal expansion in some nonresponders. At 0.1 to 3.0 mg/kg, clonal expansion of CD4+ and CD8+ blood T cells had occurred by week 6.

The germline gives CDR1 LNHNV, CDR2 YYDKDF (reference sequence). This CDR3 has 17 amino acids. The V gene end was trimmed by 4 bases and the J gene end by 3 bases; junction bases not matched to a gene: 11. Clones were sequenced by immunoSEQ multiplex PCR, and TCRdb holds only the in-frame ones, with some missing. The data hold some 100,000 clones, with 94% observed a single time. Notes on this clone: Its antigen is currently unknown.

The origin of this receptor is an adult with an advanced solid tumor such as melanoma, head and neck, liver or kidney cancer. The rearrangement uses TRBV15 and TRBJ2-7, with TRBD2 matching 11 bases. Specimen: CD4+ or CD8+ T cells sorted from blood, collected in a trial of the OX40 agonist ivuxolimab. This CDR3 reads CATSTTGTSGTLYEQYF. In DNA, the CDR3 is TGTGCCACCAGCACGACCGGGACTAGCGGCACCCTCTACGAGCAGTACTTC. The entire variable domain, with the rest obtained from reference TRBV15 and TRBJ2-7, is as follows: DAMVIQNPRYQVTQFGKPVTLSCSQTLNHNVMYWYQQKSSQAPKLLFHYYDKDFNNEADTPDNFQSRRPNTSFCFLDIRSPGLGDTAMYLCATSTTGTSGTLYEQYFGPGTRLTVT.